The clone carrying this T cell receptor beta chain was detected ten times or more. Antigen unknown. The entry originates in a study of T cell repertoires in cytomegalovirus infection. Germline CDR1 reads SGHAT; CDR2 reads FQDESV (reference sequence). V lost 0 bases and J lost 2, with 6 bases in between. The CDR3 extends over 14 amino acids. Via MiXCR, TCRdb re-called the reads, giving one row per CDR3 protein. The sample shows around 540,000 distinct CDR3 sequences, 30% to 35% of them seen only once. The clonotype was recovered from a human donor in good health (CMV status not recorded). Some clones in this sample may be carry-over from other donors' samples. Sequencing used cultured PBMCs, obtained from culture after CMV antigen stimulation. The chain links TRBV11-1 to TRBJ2-3; D ambiguous. The CDR3 protein is CASSLAGYTDTQYF. The CDR3 DNA is TGTGCCAGCAGCTTAGCGGGGTACACAGATACGCAGTATTTT.